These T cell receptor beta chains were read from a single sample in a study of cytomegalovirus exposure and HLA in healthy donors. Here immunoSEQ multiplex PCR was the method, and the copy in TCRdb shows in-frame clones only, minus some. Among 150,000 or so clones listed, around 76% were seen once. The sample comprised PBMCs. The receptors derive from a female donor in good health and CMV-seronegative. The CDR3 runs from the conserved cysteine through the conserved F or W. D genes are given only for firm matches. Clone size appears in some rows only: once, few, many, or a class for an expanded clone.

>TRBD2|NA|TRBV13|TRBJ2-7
CASSIRHQTSGRATYEQYF
TGTGCCAGCAGCATACGACACCAGACTAGCGGGAGGGCCACCTACGAGCAGTACTTC
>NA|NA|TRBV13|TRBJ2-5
CASSFEETQYF
TGTGCCAGCAGCTTCGAAGAGACCCAGTACTTC
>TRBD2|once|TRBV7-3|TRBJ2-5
CASSFSGGAGETQYF
TGTGCCAGCAGCTTTAGCGGGGGGGCCGGGGAGACCCAGTACTTC
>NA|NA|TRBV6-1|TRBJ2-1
CASSDRGLAYNEQFF
TGTGCCAGCAGTGACAGGGGATTGGCGTACAATGAGCAGTTCTTC
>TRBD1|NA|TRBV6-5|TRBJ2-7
CASRTGTDRAEQYF
TGTGCCAGCAGAACCGGGACAGATAGGGCCGAGCAGTACTTC
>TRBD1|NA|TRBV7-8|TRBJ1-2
CASSHGDRNYGYTF
TGTGCCAGCAGCCACGGGGACAGGAACTATGGCTACACCTTC
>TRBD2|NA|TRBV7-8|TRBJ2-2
CASSLVVALAGAKRRWELFF
TGTGCCAGCAGCTTAGTAGTGGCGCTAGCGGGGGCCAAACGGAGGTGGGAGCTGTTTTTT
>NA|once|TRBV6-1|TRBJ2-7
CASRGVGAGTYEQYF
TGTGCCAGCAGGGGGGTGGGGGCAGGTACCTACGAGCAGTACTTC
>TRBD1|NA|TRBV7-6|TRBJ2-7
CASSLDRGPYEQYF
TGTGCCAGCAGCTTGGACAGGGGACCCTACGAGCAGTACTTC
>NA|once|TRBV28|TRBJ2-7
CASSLGSYEQYF
TGTGCCAGCAGTCTCGGGTCCTACGAGCAGTACTTC
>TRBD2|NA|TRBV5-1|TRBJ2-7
CASSFSGSSYEQYF
TGCGCCAGCAGCTTTAGCGGGTCCTCCTACGAGCAGTACTTC
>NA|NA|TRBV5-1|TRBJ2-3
CASSFLPGATDTQYF
TGCGCCAGCAGCTTCCTACCGGGAGCCACAGATACGCAGTATTTT
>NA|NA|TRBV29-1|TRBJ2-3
CSVQEGGSHAADTQYF
TGCAGCGTTCAAGAGGGGGGGTCCCACGCGGCAGATACGCAGTATTTT
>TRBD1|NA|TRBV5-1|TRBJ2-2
CASSLTGQGPGELFF
TGCGCCAGCAGCTTGACGGGACAGGGCCCCGGGGAGCTGTTTTTT
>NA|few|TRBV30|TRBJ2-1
CAWSVGVVPNEQFF
TGTGCCTGGAGTGTGGGAGTAGTGCCCAATGAGCAGTTCTTC
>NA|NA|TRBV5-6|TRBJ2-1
CASSFDSYNEQFF
TGTGCCAGCAGCTTCGACAGTTACAATGAGCAGTTCTTC